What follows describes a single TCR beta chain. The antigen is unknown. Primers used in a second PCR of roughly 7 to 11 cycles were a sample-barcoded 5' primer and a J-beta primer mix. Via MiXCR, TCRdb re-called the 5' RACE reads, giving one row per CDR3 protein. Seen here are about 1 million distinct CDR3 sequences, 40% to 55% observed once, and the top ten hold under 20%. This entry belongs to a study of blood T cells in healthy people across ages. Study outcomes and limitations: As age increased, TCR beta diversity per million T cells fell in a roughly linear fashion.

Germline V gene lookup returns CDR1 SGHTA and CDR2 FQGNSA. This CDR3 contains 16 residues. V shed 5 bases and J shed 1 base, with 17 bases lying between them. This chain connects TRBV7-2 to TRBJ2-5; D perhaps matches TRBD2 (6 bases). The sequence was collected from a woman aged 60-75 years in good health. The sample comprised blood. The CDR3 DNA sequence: TGTGCCAGCAGCCTCCTGGGACTGTGGGGCCAAGAGACCCAGTACTTC. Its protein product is CASSLLGLWGQETQYF.